This T cell receptor beta chain was retrieved from a study of cytomegalovirus exposure and HLA in healthy donors. Study as a whole: When 350 to 500 donors were genotyped, roughly 78% of them were found to fall in the Caucasian-associated ancestry cluster. General study findings and limits: In a later analysis, at a false discovery rate of 0.05, roughly 17,000 TCR beta sequences matched HLA alleles. Prediction of most subjects' HLA-A and HLA-B alleles by TCR beta sequences was reportedly accurate.

Turning to this clone: Its target is unknown.

A multiplex PCR was run with 60 Vbeta primers and 13 Jbeta primers. This table comes from immunoSEQ multiplex PCR, and its TCRdb copy is limited to in-frame clones, with some not included. The table has some 160,000 clones, around 73% seen once. This CDR3 has 17 amino acids. CDR1 SGHTA and CDR2 FQGNSA come from the germline V gene. The V end lost 0 bases, the J end lost 2 bases, and 14 bases lay between the germline ends. V is TRBV7-2 and J is TRBJ1-3; unclear D gene. The origin of this receptor is a male donor in good health and CMV-seronegative. Specimen: PBMCs. CDR3 nucleotide sequence: TGTGCCAGCAGCTTAGCAAGAGGGTATCGGGCTGGAAACACCATATATTTT. Protein product: CASSLARGYRAGNTIYF.